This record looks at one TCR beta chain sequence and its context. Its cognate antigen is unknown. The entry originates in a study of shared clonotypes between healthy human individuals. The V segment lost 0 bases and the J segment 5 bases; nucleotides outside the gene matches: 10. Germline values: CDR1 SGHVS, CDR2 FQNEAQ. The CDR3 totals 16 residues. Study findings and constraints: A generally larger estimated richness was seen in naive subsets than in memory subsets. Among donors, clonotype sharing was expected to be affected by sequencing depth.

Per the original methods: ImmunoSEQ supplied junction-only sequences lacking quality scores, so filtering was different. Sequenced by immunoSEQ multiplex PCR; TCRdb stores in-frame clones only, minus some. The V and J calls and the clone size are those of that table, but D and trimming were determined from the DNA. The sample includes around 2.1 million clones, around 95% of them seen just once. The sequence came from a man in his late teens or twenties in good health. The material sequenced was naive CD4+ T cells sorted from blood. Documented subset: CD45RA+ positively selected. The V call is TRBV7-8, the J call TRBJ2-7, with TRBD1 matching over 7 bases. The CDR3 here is CASSLAYRGVSDEQYF. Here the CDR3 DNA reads TGTGCCAGCAGCTTAGCATACAGGGGTGTTTCTGACGAGCAGTACTTC.